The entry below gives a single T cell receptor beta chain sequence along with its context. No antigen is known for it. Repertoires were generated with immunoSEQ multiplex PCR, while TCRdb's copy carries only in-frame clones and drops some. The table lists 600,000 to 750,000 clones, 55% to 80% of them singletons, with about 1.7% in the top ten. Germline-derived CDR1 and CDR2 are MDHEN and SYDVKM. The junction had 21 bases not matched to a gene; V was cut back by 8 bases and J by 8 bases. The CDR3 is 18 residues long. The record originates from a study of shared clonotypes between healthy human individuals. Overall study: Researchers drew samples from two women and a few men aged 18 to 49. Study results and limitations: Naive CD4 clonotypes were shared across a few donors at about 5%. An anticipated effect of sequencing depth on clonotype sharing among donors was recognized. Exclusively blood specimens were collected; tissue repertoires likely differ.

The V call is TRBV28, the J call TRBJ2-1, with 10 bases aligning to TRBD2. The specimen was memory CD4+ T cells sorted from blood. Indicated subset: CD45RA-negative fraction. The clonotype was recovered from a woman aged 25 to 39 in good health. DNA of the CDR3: TGTGCCAGCGGGGACCCTCGGCTAGCGGGAGTACCTCTCGATGAGCAGTTCTTC. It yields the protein CASGDPRLAGVPLDEQFF.